The rows below give T cell receptor beta chains drawn from one sample of a study of blood T cell repertoires in COVID-19. Some clones are missing from TCRdb's copy, which holds only in-frame ones; the method was immunoSEQ multiplex PCR. The top ten hold approximately 13% of the sample, which has 200,000 or so clones, 80% to 90% seen once. The sequenced sample consisted of peripheral blood. Receptors were obtained from a human donor in a cohort sampled during active COVID-19. The conserved cysteine and the conserved F or W are not part of the CDR3 here. Clone size, where shown, is once, few, many, or a class for clones that have expanded.

.,TRBV7-8,ASSLEHGYNEQF
once,TRBV2,ASSERLALRSEQY
.,TRBV3-1/TRBV3-2,ASSQGGGPRGDTEAF
.,TRBV6-5,ASSYTGYEQY
.,TRBV11-2,ASSLGRRGTDTQY
.,TRBV28,ASSGEGGYEQY
.,TRBV11-3,ASSLAGLGNEQF
few,TRBV4-2,ASSPTYRDFTEAF
.,TRBV21-1,ASSKRCYEQF
.,TRBV20-1,SAPREYEQY
.,TRBV6-5,ASVAGTSGYNEQF
.,TRBV24-1,ATSDRAGQETQY
.,TRBV12-3/TRBV12-4,ASSRGGAYEQY
once,TRBV29-1,SVGRGGTEAF
.,TRBV18,ASSRALPEGSYNEQF
.,TRBV28,ASSFGLAATDTQY
few,TRBV28,ASSSSWRPSYEQY
.,TRBV5-1,ASSRSGGFYNEQF
.,TRBV6-5,ASSRGGGSGYEQY
.,TRBV18,ASSPGRNTEAF